The sequence of this T cell receptor beta chain was determined in a study of monozygotic twins with inflammatory bowel disease. Notes on the study in general: Patients got different immunosuppressive treatments, which may have made their repertoires more variable.

In the case of this clonotype: Antigen unknown.

Each CDR3 protein gets one entry in TCRdb, which reprocessed the 5' RACE reads and gives no DNA. The sample spans approximately 300,000 distinct CDR3 sequences; the ten largest clones claim 5.6%. Per donor, roughly 2.5 ml of blood was collected and frozen. The sequence was collected from a human donor with ulcerative colitis or Crohn's disease, or a healthy co-twin of an affected twin (not recorded which). The sequencing input was blood.

CDR3 residues: CASSYHGTGLILSNQPQHF. The V call is TRBV6-2 or TRBV6-3, the J call TRBJ1-5; the D call of TRBD1 rests on TCRdb alone, since no DNA is present to check it. CDR1 MNHEY and CDR2 SVGEGT come from the germline V gene. This CDR3 spans 19 amino acids.